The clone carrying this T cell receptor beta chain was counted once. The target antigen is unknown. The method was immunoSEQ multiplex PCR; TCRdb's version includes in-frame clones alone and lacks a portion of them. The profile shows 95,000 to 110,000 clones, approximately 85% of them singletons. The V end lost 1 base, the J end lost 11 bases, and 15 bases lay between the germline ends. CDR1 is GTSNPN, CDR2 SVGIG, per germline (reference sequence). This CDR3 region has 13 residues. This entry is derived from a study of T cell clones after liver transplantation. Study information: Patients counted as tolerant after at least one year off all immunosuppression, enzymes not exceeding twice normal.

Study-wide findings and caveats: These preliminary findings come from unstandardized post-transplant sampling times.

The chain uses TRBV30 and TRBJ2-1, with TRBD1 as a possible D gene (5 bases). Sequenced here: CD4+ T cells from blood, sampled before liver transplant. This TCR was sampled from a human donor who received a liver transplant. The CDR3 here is CAWSAGSSRKQFF. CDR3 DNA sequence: TGTGCCTGGAGTGCAGGGTCCTCGAGGAAGCAGTTCTTC. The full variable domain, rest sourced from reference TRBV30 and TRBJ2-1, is SQTIHQWPATLVQPVGSPLSLECTVEGTSNPNLYWYRQAAGRGLQLLFYSVGIGQISSEVPQNLSASRPQDRQFILSSKKLLLSDSGFYLCAWSAGSSRKQFFGPGTRLTVL.